This TCR beta chain was profiled in a study of cytomegalovirus exposure and HLA in healthy donors. The PCR ran on 60 Vbeta and 13 Jbeta primers. Some clones are missing from TCRdb's copy, which holds only in-frame ones; the method was immunoSEQ multiplex PCR. The repertoire shows 200,000 to 250,000 clones; the top ten hold about 1.1%. This CDR3 region has 16 residues. Unmatched junction bases numbered 12, after V lost 6 bases and J lost 2 bases. Germline CDR1 is MDHEN and CDR2 is SYDVKM. Study-wide findings and caveats: Associated with cytomegalovirus, according to the listing, were 150 to 200 TCR beta chains.

Notes on this clone: No antigen is known for it.

This receptor was identified in a girl aged 2 to 10 in good health and CMV-seropositive. The rearrangement links TRBV28 to TRBJ2-7; 8 nucleotides agree with TRBD2. Sequenced input: PBMCs. CDR3 amino acids: CASRNQNGRGAYEQYF. In nucleotides, the CDR3 is TGTGCCAGCAGAAATCAGAACGGGAGGGGCGCCTACGAGCAGTACTTC. The whole variable domain, filled in from reference TRBV28 and TRBJ2-7, reads DVKVTQSSRYLVKRTGEKVFLECVQDMDHENMFWYRQDPGLGLRLIYFSYDVKMKEKGDIPEGYSVSREKKERFSLILESASTNQTSMYLCASRNQNGRGAYEQYFGPGTRLTVT.